This T cell receptor beta chain comes out of a study of molecular identifiers for immune sequencing clone quantification (dated by TCRdb to between 2017 and 2018). General notes on the study: For a replicate experiment, the RNA from either approximately 20,000 or 100,000 naive CD8 T cells was divided into five aliquots, and four of those aliquots went on to sequencing. The study was a methods study using CD8 T cells to benchmark molecular-identifier clustering-based TCR repertoire sequencing (MIDCIRS) and TCR RNA copy counting. Study-wide findings and limitations: Spiked-in Jurkat TCR RNA equal to a single cell's worth was reported to be detectable even within 1,200,000 naive CD8 T cells. When barcode sub-clustering was omitted, TCR diversity was inflated by chimeric consensus sequences, with chimeras reaching as high as 47%. The naive libraries included spiked-in Jurkat TCR RNA (around 9 copies' worth), and this Jurkat TCR RNA is not part of the donor repertoire. Clones above 20 RNA copies held over 99% of molecules in CMV-specific effector cells but under 1% in naive cells. Highly expanded clone sizes could be underestimated if identical TCR molecules share a barcode. Modeling estimated roughly 3.2 recovered TCR RNA copies per cell, compared with about 10 by digital PCR, which implies 25% to 30% capture efficiency.

The library was obtained by PCR. Instrument on record: NextSeq 500. Bulk TCR libraries were made following a previously described method, with the TCR primers given in Table S5. The Qiagen AllPrep DNA/RNA kit was used to purify total RNA. Reads from multiple sequencing runs of the same library were pooled before analysis. The authors' analysis ran thus. Reads were retained only if an exact TCR constant sequence was present, and the retained reads were trimmed to 150 nt and grouped according to their 12-nt molecular barcodes. Within each barcode group, reads were sub-clustered at a 15% Levenshtein threshold, and quality-weighted consensus sequences were built per RNA molecule. Non-functional sequences were discarded, and so were lower-count sequences lying one edit away from another sequence. On the basis of fitting two negative binomial distributions, barcode sub-clusters with fewer than 20% of the maximum read count were discarded. In-frame beta chains were kept once TCRdb had trimmed the public reads at Q25 with fastp and called clones with MiXCR. Every distinct CDR3 protein forms one entry, paired with its most common genes and DNA. The V and J calls, along with clone size, are taken from TCRdb and not from the paper's own processing. The sample table lists about 630,000 distinct CDR3 sequences, roughly 27% of them with a count of one. The ten biggest clones cover 0.78% of the sample.

V is pared back by 5 bases and J by 3 bases, with 11 bases lying between the germline termini. CDR1 and CDR2, per the germline V gene (reference sequence), are DFQATT and SNEGSKA. The CDR3 length equals 12 residues, ends included. The DNA shown is the 36-base CDR3, in frame from base 1. Notes on this clonotype: Its binding antigen is unknown. A read error is possible here, since a much larger clone lies one base away. This CDR3 fails to terminate in the conserved phenylalanine or tryptophan, so it likely reflects a read error.

Libraries of naive CD8 T cells were built from anywhere between roughly 19,000 and 1,000,000 sorted cells, with 10%, 30% or 50% of the purified RNA used. Naive CD8 T cells, defined as CD8+CD4-CCR7+CD45RA+, were FACS-sorted into RLT Plus buffer on a BD FACSAria II. Nine to eleven TCR copies' worth of Jurkat RNA were spiked into 20,000-1,000,000 naive CD8 T cell samples to test detection sensitivity. Enrichment of CD8 T cells was performed with RosetteSep CD8+ T Cell Enrichment Cocktail and Ficoll-Paque, after which ACK red cell lysis was carried out. This receptor was identified in a human donor in good health. Some libraries in this study had Jurkat cell RNA spiked in. The chain is encoded by TRBV20-1 joined to TRBJ2-7, with TRBD2 as a weak D call on 5 bases. Sequencing was done on a sample of naive CD8+ T cells from blood, with Jurkat cell RNA spiked in. Taken with the paper, the label for cell subset or site translates to: FACS-sorted CD8+CD4-CCR7+CD45RA+ naive T cells. The CDR3 protein sequence reads: CSAVGANYEQYL. The nucleotide sequence reads as follows: TGCAGTGCTGTGGGAGCCAACTACGAGCAGTACCTC.